This paragraph covers one T cell receptor beta chain sequence. Its antigen is unknown. The data are from a study of CD8 T cells in ankylosing spondylitis. Findings and caveats of the study: Disease-linked clones reportedly showed significant enrichment in matched ankylosing spondylitis synovial fluid. Relatively scarce in peripheral blood, disease-linked clones were CD8+. It appeared that ankylosing spondylitis blood was characterized by a TCR beta motif of 8 or 9 highly homologous variants. Past studies reported some motif variants in reactive arthritis synovial fluid and blood.

The germline V gene encodes CDR1 MNHNS and CDR2 SASEGT. There are 15 residues in the CDR3. Between the trimmed V and J ends, which lost 7 bases and 4 bases, there was a span of 19 bases. TCRdb ran MiXCR on the 5' RACE reads and lists one entry per CDR3 protein. The sample contains a few hundred thousand distinct CDR3 sequences, approximately 20% of which appear only once. The sequenced sample consisted of blood, either unsorted or a sorted T cell fraction (not recorded which). This clonotype originated in a male donor with ankylosing spondylitis. This chain links TRBV6-1 with TRBJ2-5; tentative D call: TRBD2 (7 bases). The CDR3 loop is CASNHRGAWVETQYF. In DNA form, the CDR3 reads TGTGCCAGCAATCATCGGGGGGCATGGGTAGAGACCCAGTACTTC.